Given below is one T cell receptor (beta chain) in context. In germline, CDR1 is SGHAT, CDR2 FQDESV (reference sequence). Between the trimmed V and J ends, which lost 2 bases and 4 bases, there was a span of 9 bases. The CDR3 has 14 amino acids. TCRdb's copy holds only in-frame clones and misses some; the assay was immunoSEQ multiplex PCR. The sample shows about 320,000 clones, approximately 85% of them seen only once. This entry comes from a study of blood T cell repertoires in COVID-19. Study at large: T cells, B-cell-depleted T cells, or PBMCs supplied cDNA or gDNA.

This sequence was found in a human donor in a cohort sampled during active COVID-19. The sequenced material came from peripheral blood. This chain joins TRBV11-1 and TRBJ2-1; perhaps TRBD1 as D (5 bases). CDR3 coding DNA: TGTGCCAGCAGCTTACTGACAGCATACAATGAGCAGTTCTTC. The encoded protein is CASSLLTAYNEQFF.